The 15 T cell receptor beta chains below come from one sample, sequenced in a study of early T cells in non-severe SARS-CoV-2 infection. Using its own MiXCR run on the 5' RACE reads, TCRdb lists one record per CDR3 protein. The sample yields 50,000 to 80,000 distinct CDR3 sequences, 4.9% seen once. Sequenced input: whole blood. These receptors were collected from an adult who was a healthcare worker with PCR-confirmed SARS-CoV-2 infection or an uninfected control (not recorded which).

This clonotype was seen at least ten times. This sequence joins TRBV3-1 and TRBJ2-2; D uncertain. V dropped 7 bases and J dropped 4 bases, with 4 bases sitting between them. The V gene's germline CDR1 is LGHDT and CDR2 YNNKEL (reference sequence). The CDR3 is 11 amino acids. Written as DNA, the CDR3 is TGTGCCAGCATGACCACCGGGGAGCTGTTTTTT. It encodes CASMTTGELFF.

This clonotype was seen many times. The V call is TRBV29-1, the J call TRBJ1-2, with D uncertain. Germline V gene lookup returns CDR1 SQVTM and CDR2 ANQGSEA. The CDR3 is 11 residues long. Trimming stripped 4 bases from V and 10 bases from J, with 13 bases between. The CDR3 is CSVVKGEAYTF. The CDR3 nucleotides are TGCAGCGTTGTTAAGGGTGAGGCCTACACCTTC.

This clonotype was detected many times. The J gene is TRBJ2-5, the V gene TRBV24-1; D not resolved. This CDR3 is built from 13 residues. The V gene lost 6 bases and the J gene lost 2 bases, with 9 bases spanning the gap. Per germline, CDR1 KGHDR and CDR2 SFDVKD. CDR3 region: CATSTAIQETQYF. CDR3 DNA sequence: TGTGCCACCAGTACGGCGATTCAAGAGACCCAGTACTTC.

This clonotype was seen more than once but under ten times. The rearrangement links TRBV4-1 to TRBJ2-1, with TRBD2 matching over 10 bases. CDR3 length equals 16 residues. V shed 4 bases and J 9 bases; nucleotides not matched to a gene: 12. CDR1 and CDR2 from the germline V gene are MGHRA and YSYEKL. CDR3 protein: CASSREPSGSFTEQFF. The DNA for the CDR3 is TGCGCCAGCAGCCGGGAGCCTAGCGGGAGTTTCACTGAGCAGTTCTTC.

Ten or more counts support this clonotype. The rearrangement joins TRBV11-1 to TRBJ1-1; weak D call: TRBD1 (6 bases). The CDR3 length is 12 residues. The germline CDR1 and CDR2 sequences are SGHAT and FQDESV (reference sequence). V shed 5 bases and J shed 5 bases, with 9 bases lying between them. In DNA form, the CDR3 reads TGTGCCAGCAGCCTGAGGGGGACTGAAGCTTTCTTT. Its protein product is CASSLRGTEAFF.

This clonotype was counted ten times or more. The rearrangement links TRBV30 to TRBJ2-7; D possibly matches TRBD1 or TRBD2 (5 bases each). CDR1 is GTSNPN and CDR2 is SVGIG in the germline V gene (reference sequence). V was cut by 4 bases and J by 3 bases, with 13 bases left in between. The CDR3 consists of 13 residues. CDR3 sequence: CAWTRDGSYEQYF. CDR3 in DNA: TGTGCCTGGACCCGGGACGGTAGCTACGAGCAGTACTTC.

This clonotype was seen repeatedly, ten times or more. The chain joins TRBV4-2 to TRBJ2-2, with 8 bases aligning to TRBD1. Trimming cost V 6 bases and J 6 bases; bases outside gene matches: 3. CDR1 is LGHNA, CDR2 YNFKEQ, per germline. CDR3 length: 13 residues. The DNA of the CDR3 is TGTGCCAGCAGTGGACAGGGTTCCGGGGAGCTGTTTTTT. Translating it yields CASSGQGSGELFF.

This clonotype has only a few counts. This sequence joins TRBV5-1 and TRBJ2-5; TRBD2 matches at 11 bases. The V and J ends lost 3 bases and 4 bases, in that order; junction bases with no gene match: 11. This CDR3 comprises 17 residues. The germline V gene has CDR1 SGHRS and CDR2 YFSETQ. Here the CDR3 reads CASSSSFSGGAGETQYF. The CDR3 DNA reads as TGCGCCAGCAGCTCTTCTTTTAGCGGGGGGGCCGGAGAGACCCAGTACTTC.

The V call is TRBV10-3, the J call TRBJ1-1; D remains unclear. Germline assignment: CDR1 ENHRY and CDR2 SYGVKD. CDR3 size: 14 residues. Trimming removed 6 bases at V and 3 bases at J, with 14 bases between. This chain's CDR3 is CAIRQQGRDTEAFF. In DNA, the CDR3 is TGTGCCATCAGACAACAAGGGCGGGACACTGAAGCTTTCTTT.

Ten or more counts support this clonotype. The chain combines TRBV27 with TRBJ1-6; D might be TRBD1 (5 bases). Between the trimmed V and J ends, which lost 8 bases and 5 bases, there was a span of 13 bases. The length of the CDR3 is 14 residues. Germline CDR1 MNHEY, CDR2 SMNVEV (reference sequence). CDR3: CASAQARDNSPLHF. The CDR3, as DNA: TGTGCCAGCGCACAGGCAAGAGATAATTCACCCCTCCACTTT.

The chain is built from TRBV6-6 and TRBJ1-1; D not certain. Looked up from germline, CDR1 is MNHNY and CDR2 is SVGAGI (reference sequence). V lost 6 bases and J lost 9, with 17 bases in between. The CDR3 extends over 13 amino acids. The CDR3 bases are TGTGCCAGCAGGGGCCTTGGAGTCGAACAAGCTTTCTTT. It translates to CASRGLGVEQAFF.

This chain uses TRBV5-5 with TRBJ2-6; D possibly corresponds to TRBD1 (6 bases). The V gene lost 4 bases and the J gene lost 1 base, with 9 bases spanning the gap. This CDR3 comprises 15 residues. The germline CDR1 and CDR2 sequences are SGHKS and YYEKEE (reference sequence). The CDR3, as DNA: TGTGCCAGCAGCACGACAGGATCTGGGGCCAACGTCCTGACTTTC. It is translated as CASSTTGSGANVLTF.

The rearrangement links TRBV27 to TRBJ2-3, with D possibly matching TRBD1 (6 bases). The CDR3 covers 16 residues. With 0 bases removed from V and 2 bases from J, the gap between germline ends came to 12 bases. CDR1 and CDR2 from the germline V gene are MNHEY and SMNVEV (reference sequence). The CDR3 loop is CASSLSRGGDTDTQYF. The CDR3 bases are TGTGCCAGCAGTTTATCCCGAGGGGGAGACACAGATACGCAGTATTTT.

The chain has TRBV2 and TRBJ1-2; 7 nucleotides match TRBD1. Germline loops: CDR1 SNHLY, CDR2 FYNNEI. With 3 bases clipped from V and 6 bases from J, the junction kept 13 bases outside the gene matches. The CDR3 has 16 residues. For the CDR3, the DNA is TGTGCCAGCAGTGAGGAAGTAGGGACAGCCTTTAATGGCTACACCTTC. It is translated as CASSEEVGTAFNGYTF.

The rearrangement uses TRBV20-1 and TRBJ1-5; D gene ambiguous. The CDR3 extends over 13 amino acids. In germline, CDR1 is DFQATT, CDR2 SNEGSKA (reference sequence). The germline V and J ends were trimmed by 3 bases and 6 bases, with 12 bases remaining between them. CDR3 in amino acids: CSASSHAGQPQHF. CDR3 DNA: TGCAGTGCTAGCTCCCATGCAGGTCAGCCCCAGCATTTT.